The 16 T cell receptor beta chains reported below all come from one sample, sequenced in a study of breast tumors, draining lymph nodes, adjacent tissues (dated by TCRdb to the mid-2010s). Library creation used multiplex PCR. Reads for this sample came from an Illumina HiSeq 2000. TCRdb reprocessing: public reads trimmed at Q25 with fastp, clones called with MiXCR, in-frame beta chains kept. For every CDR3 protein sequence, its rows merge into one entry that carries the most common genes and DNA. Recorded for this sample are about 110,000 distinct CDR3 sequences; under 40% of them occurred a single time. Under 6.5% of the sample goes to the ten largest clones. The lymph node samples were taken from the axillary draining lymph nodes of breast cancer patients. Input material: axillary lymph node tissue. All receptors come from a female donor with breast cancer. Some clones in this sample may be carry-over from other donors' samples.

There are many counts of this clonotype. The chain joins TRBV20-1 to TRBJ2-7, with 8 bases identical to TRBD2. This CDR3 has 13 amino acids. Per the germline V gene, CDR1 is DFQATT and CDR2 is SNEGSKA (reference sequence). CDR3 amino acids: CSPTKRERDEQYF. DNA for the CDR3: TGCAGCCCGACGAAGCGGGAGAGGGACGAGCAGTACTTC.

This chain uses TRBV11-2 with TRBJ1-4; perhaps TRBD1 as D (5 bases). Germline V gene data show CDR1 as SGHAT and CDR2 as FQNNGV. This CDR3 contains 17 residues. Between the trimmed V and J ends, which lost 5 bases and 3 bases, there was a span of 19 bases. DNA for the CDR3: TGTGCCAGCAGCCCCGGGACGGACGAGGCGCCTAATGAAAAACTGTTTTTT. Its translation is CASSPGTDEAPNEKLFF.

On this clonotype itself: A much larger clone is a single base away; this may be a read error. The chain joins TRBV6-1 to TRBJ1-3; D remains unclear. CDR3 length: 16 residues. From germline, CDR1 is MNHNS and CDR2 SASEGT. Trimming stripped 1 base from V and 3 bases from J, with 13 bases between. The CDR3 bases are TGTGCCAGCAGTGAAGGGGTTGAGATAATTGGAAACACCATATATTTT. This encodes CASSEGVEIIGNTIYF.

Regarding this clonotype: A read error may be the cause here, since a much bigger clone is one base away. Here the CDR3 omits its conserved ending phenylalanine or tryptophan, so a read error is the likely source. V usage is TRBV11-1 and J usage is TRBJ2-5; 8 nucleotides align to TRBD1. CDR3 length equals 16 residues. The V segment lost 3 bases and the J segment 4 bases; nucleotides outside the gene matches: 10. Germline loops: CDR1 SGHAT, CDR2 FQDESV (reference sequence). CDR3 sequence: CASSLGGQALGETQYS. The CDR3 coding sequence is TGTGCCAGCAGCTTGGGGGGACAGGCGCTTGGAGAGACCCAGTACTCC.

This clonotype was detected a few times. This may be a read error: a much more frequent sequence differs by one nucleotide. V gene TRBV20-1 combines with J gene TRBJ2-5; the D gene is possibly TRBD2 (6 bases). Germline V CDR1 and CDR2: DFQATT, SNEGSKA (reference sequence). This CDR3 has 12 residues. CDR3 residues: CSVSLAQETPYF. CDR3 DNA: TGCAGTGTGTCTCTAGCGCAAGAGACCCCGTACTTC.

This clonotype appeared a few times. Given a much more abundant clone one base away, this may be a read error. The chain is built from TRBV6-1 and TRBJ2-1; 8 nucleotides match TRBD1. With V trimmed by 5 bases and J by 7 bases, 7 bases remained unmatched. This CDR3 is 14 amino acids long. Germline V lookup: CDR1 MNHNS, CDR2 SASEGT. The CDR3 loop reads CASSQTDRVNEQFF. In DNA, the CDR3 is TGTGCCAGCAGTCAAACGGACAGGGTAAATGAGCAGTTCTTC.

The sample holds many counts of this clonotype. The chain couples TRBV7-3 to TRBJ2-3; D is uncertain. The CDR3 is made up of 13 amino acids. Trimming took off 0 bases at V and 5 bases at J, with 6 bases between the two ends. From germline, CDR1 is SGHTA and CDR2 FQGTGA. The DNA for the CDR3 is TGTGCCAGCAGCTTAACCCGCCTAGATACGCAGTATTTT. It codes for CASSLTRLDTQYF.

This clonotype was observed many times. This clone may be a read error of a much larger clone one base away. V usage is TRBV6-1 and J usage is TRBJ2-7; the D gene is possibly TRBD1 (5 bases). The ends were cut back, 7 bases at V and 0 bases at J, with 10 bases in the middle. The CDR3 totals 13 residues. Germline CDR1 and CDR2: MNHNS and SASEGT. This CDR3 is CASMHRTSYEQYF. For the CDR3, the DNA is TGTGCCAGCATGCACAGGACCTCCTACGAGCAGTACTTC.

V is TRBV20-1 and J is TRBJ1-6; TRBD1 might be the D (6 bases). This CDR3 region has 13 residues. The germline gives CDR1 DFQATT, CDR2 SNEGSKA (reference sequence). Trimming left V 1 base short and J 9 bases short, with 10 bases between. CDR3 sequence reads: CSARVGAGSPLHF. Written as DNA, the CDR3 is TGCAGTGCTAGAGTGGGGGCAGGTTCACCCCTCCACTTT.

The sample holds many counts of this clonotype. J is TRBJ2-7 and V is TRBV20-1; 8 bases map to TRBD1. J lost 6 bases, V lost 0 bases, and 7 bases had no gene match. CDR3 length equals 14 residues. In germline, CDR1 is DFQATT, CDR2 SNEGSKA (reference sequence). CDR3 residues: CSARDRRTGSEQYF. The DNA of the CDR3 is TGCAGTGCTAGAGACCGTCGGACAGGGAGCGAGCAGTACTTC.

This clonotype was counted many times. Just one base apart from a much larger clone, this may be a read error. The gene calls are TRBV6-1 and TRBJ2-5; D gene unclear. V lost 9 bases, J lost 7 bases, and 18 bases lay in between. Germline V gives CDR1 MNHNS, CDR2 SASEGT. The CDR3 runs to 13 residues. The CDR3 here is CASQRAALGTQYF. CDR3 DNA sequence: TGTGCCAGTCAGCGCGCTGCCTTGGGGACCCAGTACTTC.

This clonotype was observed many times. The V gene is TRBV13, the J gene TRBJ1-2, with TRBD1 matching over 7 bases. The germline gives CDR1 PRHDT, CDR2 FYEKMQ (reference sequence). This CDR3 comprises 14 residues. The V and J ends lost 0 bases and 5 bases, in that order; junction bases with no gene match: 3. The CDR3 protein is CASSLGDRTYGYTF. The CDR3 bases are TGTGCCAGCAGCTTAGGGGACAGGACGTATGGCTACACCTTC. Full variable domain (missing parts from reference TRBV13 and TRBJ1-2): AAGVIQSPRHLIKEKRETATLKCYPIPRHDTVYWYQQGPGQDPQFLISFYEKMQSDKGSIPDRFSAQQFSDYHSELNMSSLELGDSALYFCASSLGDRTYGYTFGSGTRLTVV.

This clonotype has ten or more counts. V is TRBV2 and J is TRBJ2-7; the D gene is possibly TRBD2 (5 bases). Germline lookup yields CDR1 SNHLY and CDR2 FYNNEI. The germline V and J ends were trimmed by 7 bases and 3 bases, with 16 bases remaining between them. The CDR3 covers 14 residues. CDR3 protein: CASNTAALFYEQYF. The CDR3 DNA follows: TGTGCCAGCAATACAGCGGCACTCTTCTACGAGCAGTACTTC.

CDR3 nucleotides: TGTGCCAGCAGCGGGCTCGGGGGCCGTGACCAAGAGACCCAGTACTTC. It is translated as CASSGLGGRDQETQYF. The gene calls are TRBV5-6 and TRBJ2-5; D may be TRBD1 or TRBD2 (6 bases each). This CDR3 spans 16 amino acids. V was shortened by 4 bases and J by 0 bases, with 16 bases between the two germline ends. CDR1 and CDR2 (germline): SGHDT, YYEEEE. The whole variable domain, filled in from reference TRBV5-6 and TRBJ2-5, reads DAGVTQSPTHLIKTRGQQVTLRCSPKSGHDTVSWYQQALGQGPQFIFQYYEEEERQRGNFPDRFSGHQFPNYSSELNVNALLLGDSALYLCASSGLGGRDQETQYFGPGTRLLVL.

This clonotype was detected ten times or more. The chain carries TRBV2 and TRBJ1-6; 9 bases fit TRBD1. This CDR3 contains 17 residues. From germline, CDR1 is SNHLY and CDR2 FYNNEI. V lost 3 bases, J lost 5 bases, and 8 bases stayed unmatched. The CDR3 DNA reads TGTGCCAGCAGTGACGAGGGACAGGGCAGGGATAATTCACCCCTCCACTTT. Amino acid sequence: CASSDEGQGRDNSPLHF.

This clonotype was found many times. This sequence may be a read error, since a much larger clone differs from it by one base. The chain carries TRBV20-1 and TRBJ1-2; no reliable D call. The germline V gene has CDR1 DFQATT and CDR2 SNEGSKA (reference sequence). There are 13 residues in the CDR3. CDR3 loop: CSASTLWDYAYTF. The CDR3 DNA is TGCAGTGCTAGTACGCTCTGGGATTATGCCTACACCTTC.